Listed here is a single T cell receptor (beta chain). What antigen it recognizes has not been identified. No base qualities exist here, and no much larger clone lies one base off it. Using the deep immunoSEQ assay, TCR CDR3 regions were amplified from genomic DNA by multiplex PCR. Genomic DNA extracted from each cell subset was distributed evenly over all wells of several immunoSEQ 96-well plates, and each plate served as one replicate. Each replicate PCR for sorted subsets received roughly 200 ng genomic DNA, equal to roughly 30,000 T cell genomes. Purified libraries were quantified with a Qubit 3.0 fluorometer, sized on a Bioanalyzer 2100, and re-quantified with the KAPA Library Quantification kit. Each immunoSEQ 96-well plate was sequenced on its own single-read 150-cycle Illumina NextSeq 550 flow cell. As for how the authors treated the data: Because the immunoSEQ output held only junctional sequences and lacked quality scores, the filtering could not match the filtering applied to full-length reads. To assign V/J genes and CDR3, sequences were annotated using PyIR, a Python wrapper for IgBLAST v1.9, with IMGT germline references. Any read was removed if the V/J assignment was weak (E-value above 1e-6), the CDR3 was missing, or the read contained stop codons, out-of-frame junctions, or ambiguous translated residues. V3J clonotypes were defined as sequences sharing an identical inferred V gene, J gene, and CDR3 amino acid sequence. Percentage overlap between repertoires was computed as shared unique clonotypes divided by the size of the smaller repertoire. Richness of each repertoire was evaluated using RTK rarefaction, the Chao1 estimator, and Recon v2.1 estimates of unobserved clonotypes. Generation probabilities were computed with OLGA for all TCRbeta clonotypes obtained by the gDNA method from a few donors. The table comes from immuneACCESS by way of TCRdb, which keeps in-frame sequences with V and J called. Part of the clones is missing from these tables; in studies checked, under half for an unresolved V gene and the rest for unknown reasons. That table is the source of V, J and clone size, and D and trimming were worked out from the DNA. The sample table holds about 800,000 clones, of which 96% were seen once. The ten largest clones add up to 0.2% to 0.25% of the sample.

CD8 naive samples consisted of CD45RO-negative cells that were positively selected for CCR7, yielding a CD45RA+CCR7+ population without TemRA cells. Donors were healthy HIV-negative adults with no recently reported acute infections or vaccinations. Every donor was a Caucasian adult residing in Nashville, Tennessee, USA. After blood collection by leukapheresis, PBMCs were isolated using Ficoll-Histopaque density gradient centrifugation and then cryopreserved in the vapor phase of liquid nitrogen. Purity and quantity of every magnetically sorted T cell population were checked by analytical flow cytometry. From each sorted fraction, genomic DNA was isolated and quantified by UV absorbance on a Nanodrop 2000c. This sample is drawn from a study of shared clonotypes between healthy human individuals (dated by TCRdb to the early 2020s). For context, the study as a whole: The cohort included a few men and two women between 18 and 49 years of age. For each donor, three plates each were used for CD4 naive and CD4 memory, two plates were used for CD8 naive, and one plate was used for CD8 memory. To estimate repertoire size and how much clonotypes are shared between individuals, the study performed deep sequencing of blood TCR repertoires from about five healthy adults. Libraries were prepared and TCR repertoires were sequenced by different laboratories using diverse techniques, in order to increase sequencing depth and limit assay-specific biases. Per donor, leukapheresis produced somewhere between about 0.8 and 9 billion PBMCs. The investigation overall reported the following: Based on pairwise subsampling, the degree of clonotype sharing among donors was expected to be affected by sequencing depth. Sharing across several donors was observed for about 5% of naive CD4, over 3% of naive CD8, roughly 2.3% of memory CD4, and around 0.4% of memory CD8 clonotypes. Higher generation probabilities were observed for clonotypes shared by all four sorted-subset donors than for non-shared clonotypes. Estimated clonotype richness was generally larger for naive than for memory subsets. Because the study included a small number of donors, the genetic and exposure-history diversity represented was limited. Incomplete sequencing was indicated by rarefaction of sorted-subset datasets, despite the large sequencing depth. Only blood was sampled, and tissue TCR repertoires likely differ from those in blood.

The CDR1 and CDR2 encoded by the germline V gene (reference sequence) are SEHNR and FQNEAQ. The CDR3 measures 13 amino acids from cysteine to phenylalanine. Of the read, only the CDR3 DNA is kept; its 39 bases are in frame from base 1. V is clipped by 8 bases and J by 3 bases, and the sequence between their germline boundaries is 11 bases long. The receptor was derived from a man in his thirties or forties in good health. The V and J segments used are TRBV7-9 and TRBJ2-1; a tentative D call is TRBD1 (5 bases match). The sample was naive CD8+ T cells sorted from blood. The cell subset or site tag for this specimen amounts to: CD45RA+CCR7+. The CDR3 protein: CASQGSNYNEQFF. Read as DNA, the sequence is TGTGCCAGCCAGGGATCGAACTACAATGAGCAGTTCTTC.